This T cell receptor beta chain emerged from a study of T-cell memory formation after mild COVID-19. Notes on the study in general: Clones that contracted clustered mainly in CM and EM if CD4+ and in EMRA if CD8+. Later expanders leaned CD4+, whereas day 15 to 85 contracting clones were balanced CD4/CD8.

For this clonotype: The antigen is unknown.

Germline V gene data show CDR1 as LNHDA and CDR2 as SQIVND (reference sequence). CDR3 length equals 15 residues. V was clipped by 4 bases and J by 7 bases, with 14 bases between them. MiXCR, run by TCRdb on the 5' RACE reads, gives a single entry per CDR3 protein. The sample holds 270,000 or so distinct CDR3 sequences, more than 15% seen once. This rearrangement joins TRBV19 to TRBJ1-6; the D is unclear. The sequencing sample was made of PBMCs or a T cell subset sorted from them (not recorded which). The TCR comes from a man younger than 35 who had mild COVID-19 (a few samples of this study predate the infection). Cell type and time point are not known. The CDR3, as DNA: TGTGCCAGTAGTAGGCCCCGGACGGAAAATTCACCCCTCCACTTT. It is translated as CASSRPRTENSPLHF.